This T cell receptor beta chain was obtained from a study of T cell clonotyping in hematopoietic cell transplantation. Study-wide results and caveats: Higher Inverse Simpson Index values in graft donor and pretransplant recipient predicted broader posttransplant TCR diversity. At the given depth, recipient repertoires were over 95% de novo clonotypes. Pathologically expanded recipient clonotypes increased progressively from day 30 to day 180 as diversity fell.

V lost 8 bases and J 2 bases, leaving 25 bases between the germline ends. The CDR3 totals 17 residues. The V gene's germline CDR1 is MNHEY and CDR2 SMNVEV (reference sequence). The method was immunoSEQ multiplex PCR; TCRdb's version includes in-frame clones alone and lacks a portion of them. The sample lists a few thousand clones, approximately 89% occurring once. Worth noting for this clone: Its antigen is not known.

Recipient blood drawn about 28 days pretransplant and days 30, 100, 180 after. Source: peripheral blood mononuclear cells, taken 100 days after allogeneic stem cell transplant. The rearrangement links TRBV27 to TRBJ2-7; D possibly corresponds to TRBD1 (6 bases). This receptor was obtained from a male patient aged 70-79 years who had an allogeneic stem cell transplant from an unrelated donor, so T cells may come from the graft donor. Some clones in this sample may be carry-over from other donors' samples. The CDR3, as DNA: TGTGCCAGCGGACCTCGGATAAGGGACACAATGGCCTACGAGCAGTACTTC. Encoded protein: CASGPRIRDTMAYEQYF.